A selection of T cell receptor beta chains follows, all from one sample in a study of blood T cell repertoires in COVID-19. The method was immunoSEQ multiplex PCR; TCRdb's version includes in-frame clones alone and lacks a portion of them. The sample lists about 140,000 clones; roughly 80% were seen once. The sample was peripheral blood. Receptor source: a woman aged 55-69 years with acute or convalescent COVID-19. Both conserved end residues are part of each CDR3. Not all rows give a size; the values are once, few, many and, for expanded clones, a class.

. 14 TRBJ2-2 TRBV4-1 CASTEPLKHGELFF
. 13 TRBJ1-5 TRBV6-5 CASSLVSNQPQHF
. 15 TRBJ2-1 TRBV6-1 CASSEASGRIGEQFF
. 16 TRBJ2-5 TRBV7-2 CASSLAGTAGQETQYF
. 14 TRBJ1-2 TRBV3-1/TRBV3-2 CASSQGGQVNGYTF
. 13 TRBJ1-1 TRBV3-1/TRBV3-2 CASTTGMNTEAFF
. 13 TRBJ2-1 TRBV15 CATSRDSGQSPFF
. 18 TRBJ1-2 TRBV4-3 CASSQDWSTAGTGSGYTF
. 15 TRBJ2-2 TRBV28 CASSAAGLVTGELFF
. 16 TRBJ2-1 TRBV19 CASSISGRRSYNEQFF
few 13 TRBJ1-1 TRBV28 CASSTGGYTEAFF
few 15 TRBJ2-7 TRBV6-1 CASSEADTRNGEQYF
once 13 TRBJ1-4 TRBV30 CAWMQGAGEKLFF
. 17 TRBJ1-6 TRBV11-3 CASSIRPQVGPNSPLHF
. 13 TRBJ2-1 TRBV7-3 CASSSSGANEQFF
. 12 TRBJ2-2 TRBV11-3 CASSPLGRELFF
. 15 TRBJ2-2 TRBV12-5 CASGSTSGRPGELFF
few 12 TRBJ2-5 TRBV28 CASLSSQETQYF
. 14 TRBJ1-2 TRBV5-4 CASSLADSFSGYTF
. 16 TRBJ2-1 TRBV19 CASSPPLAGAYNEQFF
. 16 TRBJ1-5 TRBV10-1 CASSELAGFDNQPQHF
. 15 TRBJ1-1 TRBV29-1 CSVVTRTAMNTEAFF
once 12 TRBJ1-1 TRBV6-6 CASSSLGTEAFF
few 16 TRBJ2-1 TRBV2 CASSPRTSGSLGEQFF
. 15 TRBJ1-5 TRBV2 CASSDPRTGNQPQHF
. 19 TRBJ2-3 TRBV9 CASSVSPGTSGRATDTQYF
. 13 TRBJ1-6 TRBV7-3 CASSSRRNSPLHF
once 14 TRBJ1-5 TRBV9 CASSVGQGNQPQHF
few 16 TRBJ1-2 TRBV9 CASSFGGGREGYGYTF
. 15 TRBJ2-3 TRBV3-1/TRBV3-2 CASSTTGGGTDTQYF
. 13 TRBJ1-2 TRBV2 CASSVGQRDGYTF
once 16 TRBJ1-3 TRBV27 CASRLQGSGSGNTIYF
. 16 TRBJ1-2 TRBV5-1 CASSLGQALPLHGYTF
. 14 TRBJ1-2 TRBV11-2 CASSSSFSNYGYTF
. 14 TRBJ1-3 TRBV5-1 CASSGAAPGNTIYF
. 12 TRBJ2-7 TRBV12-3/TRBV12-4 CASSQSSHEQYF
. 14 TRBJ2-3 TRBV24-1 CATSDQGWADTQYF
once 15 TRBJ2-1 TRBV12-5 CASGSRTSGRNEQFF
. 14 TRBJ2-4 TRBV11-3 CASSLRDRVVIQYF
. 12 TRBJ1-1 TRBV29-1 CSAPGGNTEAFF
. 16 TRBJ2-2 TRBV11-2 CASSFRGGGSTGELFF
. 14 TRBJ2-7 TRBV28 CASGAGTHSYEQYF
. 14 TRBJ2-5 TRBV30 CAWNALSGGETQYF
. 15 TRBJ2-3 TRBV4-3 CASSQGEGGTDTQYF
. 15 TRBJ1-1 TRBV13 CASSKGILRSTEAFF
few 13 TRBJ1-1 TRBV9 CASSADRNTEAFF
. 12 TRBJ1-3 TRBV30 CAWSVMGDTIYF
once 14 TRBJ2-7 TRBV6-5 CASSPRRDYYEQYF
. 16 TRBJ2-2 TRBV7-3 CASSSRLGSSTGELFF
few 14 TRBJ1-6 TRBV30 CAWAGYSNNSPLHF
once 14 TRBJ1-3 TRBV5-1 CASSSTDSRNTIYF
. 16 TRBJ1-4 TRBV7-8 CASSLEVGTHNEKLFF
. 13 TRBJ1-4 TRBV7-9 CASSLDRNEKLFF
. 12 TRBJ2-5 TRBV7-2 CASSLPGDPKYF
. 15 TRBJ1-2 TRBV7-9 CASSLPGAYNYGYTF